This T cell receptor (beta chain) was observed in a study of blood T cell repertoires in COVID-19. As for this clone: Other DNA sequences within the sample encode an identical CDR3.

Per the germline V gene, CDR1 is SGHRS and CDR2 is YFSETQ. This CDR3 region has 14 residues. Trimming shortened V by 5 bases and J by 2 bases, and 14 bases separated the two germline ends. Original data processing: From reference gene primer amplification, estimates of nucleated cell counts were derived. TCRdb's copy holds only in-frame clones and misses some; the assay was immunoSEQ multiplex PCR. Clonal size and the V and J genes are those of that table, whereas D and trimming came from the DNA. Of 150,000 or so clones in the sample, 75% to 90% were seen once. Source material: peripheral blood. This sequence was found in a man older than 75 with acute or convalescent COVID-19. The rearrangement joins TRBV5-1 to TRBJ2-7; tentatively, D is TRBD2 (6 bases). The CDR3: CASSPGTGTYEQYF. As DNA, the CDR3 is TGCGCCAGCAGTCCCGGGACTGGTACCTACGAGCAGTACTTC.